This T cell receptor (beta chain) comes out of a study of T cells in Graves' hyperthyroidism and ophthalmopathy. Ahead of any ophthalmopathy symptoms, the blood sample was obtained at the first diagnosis of hyperthyroidism. Amplification targeted TCR beta CDR3 regions from RNA transcripts. The HTBI primer set served for first-round RT-PCR of the TCR CDR3. TCRdb called the multiplex PCR reads again in MiXCR, with one record for every CDR3 protein. The table records 350,000 to 450,000 distinct CDR3 sequences, roughly 17% of them present only once. V trimming: 6 bases; J trimming: 3 bases; junction bases outside the gene matches: 9. CDR1 is DFQATT, CDR2 SNEGSKA, per germline (reference sequence). The length of the CDR3 is 16 residues. This clonotype turned up a few times.

This receptor was identified in a young woman with Graves' hyperthyroidism that later progressed to Graves' ophthalmopathy. This chain connects TRBV20-1 to TRBJ2-1, with 12 bases identical to TRBD2. Sequencing was done on a sample of blood. CDR3 DNA sequence: TGCAGTGCAGCCGGGACTAGCGGGCACTACTACAATGAGCAGTTCTTC. Its translation is CSAAGTSGHYYNEQFF.